This T cell receptor beta chain stems from a study of shared clonotypes between healthy human individuals. Measured with immunoSEQ multiplex PCR; TCRdb has only the in-frame clones, and not every one. The table lists millions of clones, approximately 90% of them singletons. Findings and caveats of the study: A few donors showed sharing of approximately 5% of naive CD4 clonotypes. A small donor pool kept down the genetic and exposure-history diversity that was represented.

The sample holds one count of this clone. The antigen remains undetermined. Subsets obtained from CD4+ cells comprised CD45RA+ naive and CD45RA-negative memory cells. Trimming cost V 0 bases and J 6 bases, with 14 bases left between them. This CDR3 has 16 residues. The germline CDR1 and CDR2 sequences are SGHAT and FQNNGV. The V call is TRBV11-2, the J call TRBJ1-4; D not resolved. Sample: naive CD4+ T cells sorted from blood. Subset given: CD45RA+ positively selected. The clonotype originates from a man between 18 and 35 years old in good health. In nucleotides, the CDR3 is TGTGCCAGCAGCTTAGATCTCGGCAGAAGGGATGAAAAACTGTTTTTT. This sequence encodes CASSLDLGRRDEKLFF.